Each of the 27 T cell receptor beta chains below was sequenced from the same sample in a study of chemoradiotherapy in HPV16-positive cancers (dated by TCRdb to 2022 to 2024). The protocol used for the library was the immunoSEQ multiplex PCR assay. This immuneACCESS table, as held by TCRdb, lists in-frame sequences with V and J called but not all clones. Of the missing ones, under half trace to an unresolved V gene in checked studies; the others have no known cause. The sample table contains fewer than 10,000 clones; only one count was recorded for approximately 91% of them. The leading ten clones occupy about 12% of the sample. This specimen was blood, taken from a patient who underwent chemoradiotherapy. All receptors derive from a human donor with HPV-associated anogenital cancer.

This clone was observed once. The rearrangement uses TRBV19 and TRBJ1-3; TRBD1 might be the D (5 bases). Between the trimmed V and J ends, which lost 4 bases and 1 base, there was a span of 11 bases. Germline assignment: CDR1 LNHDA and CDR2 SQIVND (reference sequence). CDR3 length equals 15 residues. CDR3 coding DNA: TGTGCCAGTAGTAGCGCCAGGGTATCTGGAAACACCATATATTTT. This encodes CASSSARVSGNTIYF.

The rearrangement links TRBV7-7 to TRBJ2-5; the D call may be TRBD1 or TRBD2 (6 bases each). Trimming shortened V by 3 bases and J by 7 bases, and 9 bases separated the two germline ends. Germline-derived CDR1 and CDR2 are SSHAT and FNYEAQ (reference sequence). The CDR3 spans 12 residues. The CDR3 loop is CASSFEGGTQYF. The CDR3 bases are TGTGCCAGCAGCTTCGAGGGGGGGACCCAGTACTTC.

This chain connects TRBV4-3 to TRBJ2-3; 10 bases align to TRBD2. This CDR3 spans 14 amino acids. Germline V CDR1 and CDR2: LGHNA, YSLEER. V shed 4 bases and J 4 bases; nucleotides not matched to a gene: 2. The CDR3 DNA sequence: TGCGCCAGCAGCCGTAGCGGGGGGTCAGATACGCAGTATTTT. Amino acids: CASSRSGGSDTQYF.

This clone was detected only a few times. This rearrangement joins TRBV6-1 to TRBJ2-7, with 10 nucleotides matching TRBD2. CDR1 is MNHNS and CDR2 is SASEGT in the germline V gene. J was trimmed by 3 bases and V by 0 bases; bases with no gene match: 5. The CDR3 runs to 16 residues. As DNA, the CDR3 is TGTGCCAGCAGTGAAGCGAGGACTAGCGGACTCTACGAGCAGTACTTC. Its translation is CASSEARTSGLYEQYF.

This chain joins TRBV5-1 and TRBJ2-6, with 11 positions matching TRBD2. The trim removed 2 bases at V and 2 bases at J, leaving 6 bases unmatched. CDR3 size: 18 residues. CDR1 SGHRS and CDR2 YFSETQ come from the germline V gene. The CDR3: CASSFSGGAIPGANVLTF. The CDR3 DNA is TGCGCCAGCAGCTTTAGCGGGGGGGCGATTCCTGGGGCCAACGTCCTGACTTTC.

This sequence joins TRBV13 and TRBJ1-6; D is uncertain. The ends were cut back, 6 bases at V and 7 bases at J, with 7 bases in the middle. The CDR3 consists of 12 residues. Germline assignment: CDR1 PRHDT and CDR2 FYEKMQ (reference sequence). In DNA form, the CDR3 reads TGTGCCAGCAGTCTCGAAAATTCACCCCTCCACTTT. Amino acid sequence: CASSLENSPLHF. Full variable domain (outside the CDR3, taken from reference TRBV13 and TRBJ1-6): AAGVIQSPRHLIKEKRETATLKCYPIPRHDTVYWYQQGPGQDPQFLISFYEKMQSDKGSIPDRFSAQQFSDYHSELNMSSLELGDSALYFCASSLENSPLHFGNGTRLTVT.

The V call is TRBV28, the J call TRBJ1-1; D ambiguous. The CDR3 extends over 14 amino acids. Germline lookup yields CDR1 MDHEN and CDR2 SYDVKM. V was trimmed by 3 bases and J by 1 base, leaving 9 bases between them. CDR3 sequence (DNA): TGTGCCAGCAGTTTGATTAAGGGGAACACTGAAGCTTTCTTT. The encoded protein is CASSLIKGNTEAFF.

CDR3 coding DNA: TGCGCCAGCAGAGAGGGGACCGGGAACACTGAAGCTTTCTTT. Its translation: CASREGTGNTEAFF. The chain employs TRBV5-1 and TRBJ1-1, with D tentatively TRBD1 (5 bases). The germline CDR1 and CDR2 sequences are SGHRS and YFSETQ. V was trimmed by 5 bases and J by 1 base, leaving 12 bases between them. CDR3 length: 14 amino acids.

V gene TRBV12-5 combines with J gene TRBJ2-1, with 7 nucleotides matching TRBD2. J lost 8 bases, V lost 2 bases, and 9 bases had no gene match. This CDR3 has 15 amino acids. From germline, CDR1 is LGHNT and CDR2 FRNRAP. The CDR3 loop reads CASGLPTSGRDEQFF. CDR3 DNA: TGTGCTAGTGGTTTGCCGACTTCGGGGAGGGATGAGCAGTTCTTC.

The chain recombines TRBV11-1 with TRBJ1-2, with D possibly TRBD1 on 5 matching bases. V lost 3 bases to trimming and J lost 11 bases, with 19 bases between them. Germline V CDR1 and CDR2: SGHAT, FQDESV (reference sequence). The CDR3 covers 14 residues. The CDR3 nucleotides read TGTGCCAGCAGCTTGGACGGGGACGGCCGGGGGTACACCTTC. This encodes CASSLDGDGRGYTF.

The chain employs TRBV29-1 and TRBJ2-3; 11 bases fit TRBD1. V shed 5 bases and J 0 bases; nucleotides not matched to a gene: 4. CDR1 and CDR2 from the germline V gene are SQVTM and ANQGSEA. The CDR3 totals 15 residues. CDR3 loop: CSVYGDRGSTDTQYF. CDR3 in DNA: TGCAGCGTTTATGGGGACAGGGGGAGCACAGATACGCAGTATTTT.

The genes are TRBV6-6 and TRBJ2-3, with TRBD1 identical over 8 bases. The CDR3 is 16 residues long. V trimming: 6 bases; J trimming: 3 bases; junction bases outside the gene matches: 11. CDR1 MNHNY and CDR2 SVGAGI come from the germline V gene (reference sequence). The CDR3 sequence: CASRWNQGARTDTQYF. CDR3 sequence (DNA): TGTGCCAGCAGATGGAACCAGGGGGCGCGGACAGATACGCAGTATTTT.

The rearrangement joins TRBV11-2 to TRBJ2-7, with TRBD1 matching 7 bases. Germline V gene sequence: CDR1 SGHAT, CDR2 FQNNGV. The CDR3 is made up of 14 amino acids. V was clipped by 1 base and J by 3 bases; unmatched bases: 3. Here the CDR3 reads CASSLGGQDYEQYF. DNA of the CDR3: TGTGCCAGCAGCTTAGGCGGACAGGACTACGAGCAGTACTTC.

This clone is a singleton in its sample. The rearrangement links TRBV27 to TRBJ2-3; 9 bases agree with TRBD1. Germline V gene data show CDR1 as MNHEY and CDR2 as SMNVEV (reference sequence). CDR3 size: 19 residues. Unmatched junction bases numbered 12, after V lost 0 bases and J lost 2 bases. The CDR3 spells CASSLSVSWGTGITDTQYF. The CDR3 region has the DNA TGTGCCAGCAGTTTATCGGTCTCGTGGGGGACAGGGATCACAGATACGCAGTATTTT.

The table lists this clone with a count of one. The V and J genes are TRBV30 and TRBJ1-4; a weak D match, TRBD1 (6 bases). Germline V gene sequence: CDR1 GTSNPN, CDR2 SVGIG (reference sequence). V lost 3 bases to trimming and J lost 4 bases, with 15 bases between them. The CDR3 runs to 15 residues. CDR3 region: CAWRAGGADNEKLFF. The CDR3 DNA sequence: TGTGCCTGGAGGGCTGGGGGCGCGGATAATGAAAAACTGTTTTTT.

In its sample, this clone ranks as large. The V gene is TRBV7-9, the J gene TRBJ1-2; a weak D match, TRBD1 (5 bases). The CDR3 sequence is 15 residues long. The germline V and J ends were trimmed by 1 base and 7 bases, with 16 bases remaining between them. The germline V gene encodes CDR1 SEHNR and CDR2 FQNEAQ (reference sequence). As DNA, the CDR3 is TGTGCCAGCAGCTTAGACTCCGGGGGGTCCTTTGGCTACACCTTC. This gives the protein CASSLDSGGSFGYTF.

The rearrangement links TRBV7-9 to TRBJ1-1; 11 bases agree with TRBD1. J gave up 3 bases and V 1 base, and 10 bases lay outside the gene matches. The CDR3 contains 18 residues. Germline loops: CDR1 SEHNR, CDR2 FQNEAQ (reference sequence). DNA for the CDR3: TGTGCCAGCAGCTTAGTTTCGTTCGGACAGGGGGCGGACACTGAAGCTTTCTTT. Its translation is CASSLVSFGQGADTEAFF.

This chain links TRBV4-1 with TRBJ2-7; 7 positions agree with TRBD1. The CDR3 extends over 17 amino acids. V gave up 4 bases and J gave up 6 bases; unmatched junction bases: 18. Germline V gene lookup returns CDR1 MGHRA and CDR2 YSYEKL. The CDR3 protein is CASSPRVPRTGYSEQYV. CDR3 coding DNA: TGCGCCAGCAGCCCCCGAGTCCCCCGGACAGGTTATTCCGAGCAGTACGTC.

The sample holds a few counts of this clone. No DNA is shown, since the ends of the CDR3 on it are uncertain; the CDR3 is the one TCRdb lists. The chain joins TRBV6-6 to TRBJ2-5; TRBD1 reflects the table's D call only, with no check against the DNA. The CDR3 contains 14 residues when both ends are counted. Germline CDR1 reads MNHNY; CDR2 reads SVGAGI (reference sequence). CDR3 protein: CASSTSTGWETQYF.

V usage is TRBV5-7 and J usage is TRBJ2-3; D remains unclear. TRBV5-7 falls under the ORF class, with uncertain function. The V end lost 4 bases, the J end lost 2 bases, and 5 bases lay between the germline ends. The CDR3 is 12 amino acids. The CDR3 loop reads CASSANTDTQYF. Written as DNA, the CDR3 is TGTGCCAGCAGCGCGAACACAGATACGCAGTATTTT.

The rearrangement joins TRBV5-4 to TRBJ1-1; weak D call: TRBD1 (5 bases). The V end was cut by 3 bases, the J end by 4 bases, with 16 bases between. The CDR3 covers 15 residues. CDR1 and CDR2 (germline): SGHNT, YYREEE (reference sequence). CDR3 amino acids: CASSYGTERSTEAFF. The CDR3 region has the DNA TGTGCCAGCAGCTATGGGACTGAGCGGAGCACTGAAGCTTTCTTT.

This clone turned up a few times. The chain combines TRBV29-1 with TRBJ2-1, with 7 positions matching TRBD1. Trimming removed 6 bases from V and 4 bases from J; junction bases left unmatched: 6. CDR1 SQVTM and CDR2 ANQGSEA come from the germline V gene. The CDR3 covers 13 residues. CDR3 bases: TGCAGCGTACCATACAGGGGTTACAATGAGCAGTTCTTC. It encodes CSVPYRGYNEQFF.

The chain recombines TRBV23-1 with TRBJ1-2; possible D gene TRBD1, 5 bases. TRBV23-1 is given ORF status, its function remaining uncertain. This CDR3 has 14 amino acids. Trimming left V 0 bases short and J 2 bases short, with 7 bases between. CDR3 protein: CASSQSTENYGYTF. As DNA, the CDR3 is TGCGCCAGCAGTCAATCGACAGAGAACTATGGCTACACCTTC.

This chain connects TRBV5-6 to TRBJ2-2; no firm D call. V dropped 1 base and J dropped 4 bases, with 2 bases sitting between them. This CDR3 has 12 residues. CDR1 is SGHDT, CDR2 YYEEEE, per germline. Here the CDR3 reads CASSLSTGELFF. In DNA form, the CDR3 reads TGTGCCAGCAGCTTGTCCACCGGGGAGCTGTTTTTT.

The J gene is TRBJ1-2, the V gene TRBV27; 7 bases line up with TRBD1. The V and J ends lost 4 bases and 3 bases, in that order; junction bases with no gene match: 5. The length of the CDR3 is 14 residues. The V gene's germline CDR1 is MNHEY and CDR2 SMNVEV (reference sequence). This chain's CDR3 is CASSSKTGYYGYTF. CDR3 nucleotides: TGTGCCAGCAGTTCAAAGACAGGGTACTATGGCTACACCTTC.

This sequence joins TRBV2 and TRBJ2-7; no clear D. The CDR3 spans 15 residues. Per germline, CDR1 SNHLY and CDR2 FYNNEI. Trimming took off 4 bases at V and 3 bases at J, with 16 bases between the two ends. The CDR3 spells CASSGALSLSYEQYF. In DNA, the CDR3 is TGTGCCAGCAGTGGGGCTCTCTCGCTTAGCTACGAGCAGTACTTC. Together with reference TRBV2 and TRBJ2-7, the CDR3 gives the full variable domain: EPEVTQTPSHQVTQMGQEVILRCVPISNHLYFYWYRQILGQKVEFLVSFYNNEISEKSEIFDDQFSVERPDGSNFTLKIRSTKLEDSAMYFCASSGALSLSYEQYFGPGTRLTVT.

This sequence joins TRBV29-1 and TRBJ1-2, with no clear D. The germline V and J ends were trimmed by 4 bases and 7 bases, with 10 bases remaining between them. From germline, CDR1 is SQVTM and CDR2 ANQGSEA. The CDR3 spans 11 residues. The CDR3, as DNA: TGCAGCGTTGCAGGATGGGGTGGCTACACCTTC. Amino acids: CSVAGWGGYTF.